The 21 T cell receptor beta chains below come from one sample, sequenced in a study of CD8 T cells in ankylosing spondylitis. TCRdb processed the 5' RACE reads anew with MiXCR; each CDR3 protein has one entry. The sample consists of approximately 140,000 distinct CDR3 sequences, around 8.5% of them appearing once. The material sequenced was blood, either unsorted or a sorted T cell fraction (not recorded which). Receptor source: a male donor with ankylosing spondylitis or in good health (not recorded which).

CDR3 nucleotides: TGTGCCAGCAGCTTGGTGGGGACTCCCTGCGAGCAGTACTTC. It codes for CASSLVGTPCEQYF. The rearrangement uses TRBV5-5 and TRBJ2-7; TRBD2 is a possible D gene (6 bases). This CDR3 has 14 residues. The germline V and J ends were trimmed by 0 bases and 6 bases, with 13 bases remaining between them. Germline V CDR1 and CDR2: SGHKS, YYEKEE (reference sequence).

This clonotype was detected many times. The chain's CDR3 is CASSYLSGRGNEQFF. The CDR3 nucleotides are TGCGCCAGCAGCTACTTGAGCGGGAGGGGGAATGAGCAGTTCTTC. The chain combines TRBV5-1 with TRBJ2-1, with 10 bases identical to TRBD2. From germline, CDR1 is SGHRS and CDR2 YFSETQ. V was pared by 3 bases and J by 7 bases, with 7 bases of the junction left unmatched. This CDR3 comprises 15 residues.

This chain connects TRBV7-2 to TRBJ1-3; no firm D call. Germline V gene lookup returns CDR1 SGHTA and CDR2 FQGNSA. V gave up 5 bases and J gave up 0 bases, with 5 bases separating them. CDR3 length: 13 amino acids. The CDR3 loop is CASSRNSGNTIYF. CDR3 sequence (DNA): TGTGCCAGCAGCCGGAACTCTGGAAACACCATATATTTT.

This clonotype was counted at least ten times. The rearrangement links TRBV4-3 to TRBJ2-7; TRBD2 might be the D (6 bases). Between the trimmed V and J ends, which lost 0 bases and 0 bases, there was a span of 9 bases. The CDR3 is 15 residues long. CDR1 and CDR2 (germline): LGHNA, YSLEER. CDR3 amino acids: CASSQDPGSSYEQYF. CDR3 DNA sequence: TGCGCCAGCAGCCAAGATCCCGGGAGCTCCTACGAGCAGTACTTC.

The sample holds a few counts of this clonotype. Relative to the germline gene, one junction end is altered; a read error may explain this. DNA of the CDR3: TGTGCCAGCAGCTTAGGGCGGGGACGTCGGTCCTCCGAGCAGTACTTC. Its protein is CASSLGRGRRSSEQYF. The rearrangement joins TRBV7-2 to TRBJ2-7, with D perhaps matching TRBD2 (6 bases). CDR3 length: 16 residues. The V gene's germline CDR1 is SGHTA and CDR2 FQGNSA.

This clonotype was recorded at least ten times. The chain employs TRBV20-1 and TRBJ2-5; TRBD2 aligns across 9 bases. The germline gives CDR1 DFQATT, CDR2 SNEGSKA (reference sequence). Trimming cost V 0 bases and J 5 bases; bases outside gene matches: 4. CDR3 length: 14 residues. CDR3 nucleotides: TGCAGTGCTAGAGATTTTAGCGGGAGTGAGACCCAGTACTTC. Amino acids: CSARDFSGSETQYF.

This clonotype was counted between two and nine times. The V gene is TRBV4-3, the J gene TRBJ2-1; D is possibly TRBD2 (5 bases). The CDR3 length is 15 residues. CDR1 and CDR2 (germline): LGHNA, YSLEER. Trimming left V 0 bases short and J 1 base short, with 7 bases between. The DNA of the CDR3 is TGCGCCAGCAGCCAAGAGAGCGGATCCTACAATGAGCAGTTCTTC. Amino acid sequence: CASSQESGSYNEQFF.

This clonotype turned up a few times. V usage is TRBV3-1 and J usage is TRBJ2-5, with D tentatively TRBD1 (5 bases). Trimming took off 3 bases at V and 1 base at J, with 12 bases between the two ends. Germline values: CDR1 LGHDT, CDR2 YNNKEL (reference sequence). This CDR3 region has 15 residues. CDR3 in amino acids: CASSQTVIVQETQYF. DNA for the CDR3: TGTGCCAGCAGCCAGACAGTGATAGTCCAAGAGACCCAGTACTTC.

This clonotype was observed many times. The chain recombines TRBV12-3 or TRBV12-4 with TRBJ1-5; D is unclear. The CDR3 totals 15 residues. With 5 bases removed from V and 0 bases from J, the gap between germline ends came to 11 bases. In DNA form, the CDR3 reads TGTGCCAGCAGTCCCCTGGTTGGTAGCAATCAGCCCCAGCATTTT. Protein product: CASSPLVGSNQPQHF.

This clonotype occurred a few times. This chain uses TRBV7-9 with TRBJ2-7; 10 bases are shared with TRBD2. The CDR3 spans 16 residues. Germline V gives CDR1 SEHNR, CDR2 FQNEAQ (reference sequence). V lost 2 bases and J lost 5; bases outside the gene matches: 9. The CDR3 sequence is CASSLSRLAGADEQYF. Written as DNA, the CDR3 is TGTGCCAGCAGCTTATCTAGGCTAGCGGGAGCGGACGAGCAGTACTTC. Looking up the rest from reference TRBV7-9 and TRBJ2-7 gives the full variable domain: DTGVSQNPRHKITKRGQNVTFRCDPISEHNRLYWYRQTLGQGPEFLTYFQNEAQLEKSRLLSDRFSAERPKGSFSTLEIQRTEQGDSAMYLCASSLSRLAGADEQYFGPGTRLTVT.

The table lists this clonotype with many counts. The chain uses TRBV5-1 and TRBJ2-7, with D tentatively TRBD2 (7 bases). V was cut by 4 bases and J by 13 bases, with 21 bases left in between. There are 13 residues in the CDR3. CDR1 SGHRS and CDR2 YFSETQ come from the germline V gene. The DNA of the CDR3 is TGCGCCAGCAGCCTGGGAGGGACATCCTTGAGATACTTC. The encoded protein is CASSLGGTSLRYF. The whole variable domain, remainder taken from reference TRBV5-1 and TRBJ2-7, is KAGVTQTPRYLIKTRGQQVTLSCSPISGHRSVSWYQQTPGQGLQFLFEYFSETQRNKGNFPGRFSGRQFSNSRSEMNVSTLELGDSALYLCASSLGGTSLRYFGPGTRLTVT.

This clonotype has at least ten counts. The rearrangement uses TRBV20-1 and TRBJ2-1, with 12 bases identical to TRBD2. Germline CDR1 reads DFQATT; CDR2 reads SNEGSKA (reference sequence). The CDR3 sequence is 15 residues long. With 6 bases clipped from V and 8 bases from J, the junction kept 11 bases outside the gene matches. The CDR3 spells CSADRLAGESDEQFF. The CDR3 nucleotides are TGCAGTGCCGATAGACTAGCGGGAGAATCAGATGAGCAGTTCTTC.

Ten or more counts support this clonotype. The rearrangement uses TRBV9 and TRBJ2-2; D uncertain. V was clipped by 3 bases and J by 1 base, with 7 bases between them. CDR3 length: 14 amino acids. Germline CDR1 SGDLS, CDR2 YYNGEE. CDR3 amino acids: CASSADGNTGELFF. The CDR3 bases are TGTGCCAGCAGCGCGGACGGGAACACCGGGGAGCTGTTTTTT.

This clonotype has at least ten counts. This sequence joins TRBV28 and TRBJ1-5, with D tentatively TRBD1 (6 bases). The CDR3 contains 14 residues. Between the trimmed V and J ends, which lost 7 bases and 5 bases, there was a span of 15 bases. The V gene's germline CDR1 is MDHEN and CDR2 SYDVKM. CDR3 sequence reads: CASIPRGGYQPQHF. The DNA for the CDR3 is TGTGCCAGCATTCCCAGGGGTGGGTATCAGCCCCAGCATTTT.

The chain uses TRBV6-2 or TRBV6-3 and TRBJ2-4; 9 bases fit TRBD1. This CDR3 has 15 amino acids. V gave up 6 bases and J gave up 2 bases; unmatched junction bases: 5. Germline CDR1 reads MNHEY; CDR2 reads SVGEGT. The CDR3 protein is CASRRQGVPKNIQYF. In DNA form, the CDR3 reads TGTGCCAGCAGACGACAGGGGGTACCCAAAAACATTCAGTACTTC.

This clonotype was detected only a few times. V gene TRBV7-3 combines with J gene TRBJ2-1, with 9 positions matching TRBD2. With V trimmed by 0 bases and J by 5 bases, 5 bases remained unmatched. The CDR3 contains 16 residues. The germline CDR1 and CDR2 sequences are SGHTA and FQGTGA. The CDR3 reads CASSLTGLAGHNEQFF. In DNA, the CDR3 is TGTGCCAGCAGCTTAACGGGACTAGCTGGTCACAATGAGCAGTTCTTC.

This clonotype was detected only a few times. The chain uses TRBV18 and TRBJ1-2; TRBD1 might be the D (6 bases). The germline V gene encodes CDR1 KGHSH and CDR2 LQKENI. The CDR3 totals 15 residues. Trimming pared 4 bases from V and 8 bases from J, leaving 20 bases between. The CDR3 DNA reads TGTGCCAGCTCACTATCAACAGGGTCGATGTGGGGCTACACCTTC. Translated: CASSLSTGSMWGYTF.

This clonotype was detected only a few times. V usage is TRBV20-1 and J usage is TRBJ1-5; possible D gene TRBD1, 6 bases. V lost 0 bases to trimming and J lost 1 base, with 10 bases between them. CDR3 size: 15 residues. Germline CDR1 reads DFQATT; CDR2 reads SNEGSKA (reference sequence). The CDR3 DNA sequence: TGCAGTGCTAGAGATGCCCAGGGGAGCAATCAGCCCCAGCATTTT. This codes for CSARDAQGSNQPQHF.

This clonotype was observed at least ten times. The chain joins TRBV11-2 to TRBJ1-1; D may be TRBD1 (5 bases). CDR3 length: 11 residues. CDR1 and CDR2 (germline): SGHAT, FQNNGV. Trimming stripped 5 bases from V and 10 bases from J, with 11 bases between. CDR3 residues: CASSPGTGAFF. The CDR3, as DNA: TGTGCCAGCAGCCCTGGGACCGGAGCTTTCTTT.

This clonotype was found many times. The J gene is TRBJ2-2, the V gene TRBV12-3 or TRBV12-4; no definite D call. The V end lost 8 bases, the J end lost 0 bases, and 13 bases lay between the germline ends. The CDR3 is made up of 15 amino acids. This CDR3 reads CASSVTVTNTGELFF. The CDR3 DNA reads as TGTGCCAGCTCCGTGACGGTAACGAACACCGGGGAGCTGTTTTTT.

This clonotype showed up many times. The rearrangement uses TRBV7-3 and TRBJ2-3; D gene uncertain. V lost 2 bases, J lost 6 bases, and 24 bases lay in between. Germline loops: CDR1 SGHTA, CDR2 FQGTGA. The CDR3 is made up of 18 amino acids. In DNA, the CDR3 is TGTGCCAGCAGCTTAGTGGATCTCGAGGCCGGCGTCCGCGATACGCAGTATTTT. Amino acids: CASSLVDLEAGVRDTQYF.